This TCR beta chain was recovered during a study of T cell responses to AZD1222 COVID-19 vaccine. Study-level results: The donor group comprised mostly white British people and more females; the analysis possibly underestimated clonal diversity. No day 14 peak samples; only post-peak repertoires were characterized.

Pooled together were second doses at about 4 or about 12 weeks. This CDR3 contains 13 residues. The germline CDR1 and CDR2 sequences are GTSNPN and SVGIG (reference sequence). The V and J ends lost 3 bases and 5 bases, in that order; junction bases with no gene match: 6. Data came from immunoSEQ multiplex PCR; TCRdb stores just in-frame clones and leaves some out. The repertoire consists of about 94,000 clones, with approximately 87% occurring once and the leading ten covering around 10%. Points on this clone: The antigen remains unidentified.

The rearrangement joins TRBV30 to TRBJ2-7, with 8 nucleotides matching TRBD1. This TCR was sampled from an adult who received the AZD1222 COVID-19 vaccine. The sequenced sample was peripheral blood, obtained 28 days after the second AZD1222 dose. CDR3 residues: CAWRRQGLHEQYF. CDR3 bases: TGTGCCTGGAGAAGACAGGGGTTACACGAGCAGTACTTC.